Shown below are 2 T cell receptor beta chains from a single sample sequenced in a study of blood T cell repertoires in COVID-19. The protocol was immunoSEQ multiplex PCR, while the TCRdb copy is restricted to in-frame clones and leaves out a portion. The profile shows 200,000 to 250,000 clones, over 75% of them singletons. The sample was peripheral blood. The receptors were sampled from a man aged 40-49 years with active or convalescent COVID-19.

J is TRBJ1-1 and V is TRBV6-5; weak D call: TRBD1 (5 bases). Germline lookup yields CDR1 MNHEY and CDR2 SVGAGI. Trimming stripped 6 bases from V and 1 base from J, with 12 bases between. This CDR3 is built from 14 residues. The CDR3 spells CASSYGQRNTEAFF. DNA for the CDR3: TGTGCCAGCAGCTACGGACAACGGAACACTGAAGCTTTCTTT.

The chain combines TRBV28 with TRBJ1-4; possibly TRBD1 for D (6 bases). Germline-derived CDR1 and CDR2 are MDHEN and SYDVKM. CDR3 length: 16 amino acids. Between the trimmed V and J ends, which lost 0 bases and 3 bases, there was a span of 11 bases. CDR3 coding DNA: TGTGCCAGCAGTTTATGGGGGGCCGGGGCTAATGAAAAACTGTTTTTT. Translation: CASSLWGAGANEKLFF.